This TCR beta chain was found in a study of T cells after yellow fever vaccination. General study findings and limits: When the response was secondary, it was weaker but reached its peak faster, day 5 versus 15. The presence of abundant clonotypes contaminating from the bulk population was possible in FACS-sorted repertoires. Most primary-vaccination clones recurred post-booster (nearly 98% CD4, around 86% CD8).

Germline V gene sequence: CDR1 SEHNR, CDR2 FQNEAQ (reference sequence). Trimming left V 5 bases short and J 4 bases short, with 23 bases between. The CDR3 extends over 17 amino acids. Regarding this clonotype: The target antigen is unknown.

By 5'RACE template switching, TCR cDNA was produced, with a universal primer site and UMIs added in the process. From the 5' RACE reads, TCRdb called clonotypes with MiXCR, one entry per CDR3 protein. Altogether about 260,000 distinct CDR3 sequences are present, approximately 5.2% being singletons, with the ten largest covering under 3.5%. The sequencing here drew on CD4+ T cells sorted from PBMCs, taken on the day of the yellow fever booster vaccination. This receptor was obtained from a man aged 18 to 30 who received the YFV17D yellow fever vaccine. The chain recombines TRBV7-9 with TRBJ1-1; D gene uncertain. The CDR3 DNA is TGTGCCAGCAGCCCCAAAAGGCGGCGGGTATTGGGCACTGAAGCTTTCTTT. This codes for CASSPKRRRVLGTEAFF.